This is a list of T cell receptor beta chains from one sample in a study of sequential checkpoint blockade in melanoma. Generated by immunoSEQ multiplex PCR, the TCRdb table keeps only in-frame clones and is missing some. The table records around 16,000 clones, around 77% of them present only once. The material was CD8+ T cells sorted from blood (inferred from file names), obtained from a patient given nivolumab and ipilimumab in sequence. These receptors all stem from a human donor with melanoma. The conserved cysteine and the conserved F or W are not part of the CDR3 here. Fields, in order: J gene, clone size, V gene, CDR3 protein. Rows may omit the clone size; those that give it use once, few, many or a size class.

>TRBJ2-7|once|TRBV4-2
ASSLGLAGGTYEQY
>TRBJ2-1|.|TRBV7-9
ASSLERGSYNEQF
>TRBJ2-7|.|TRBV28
ASSLRDSTYEQY
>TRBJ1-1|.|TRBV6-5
ASVPGQIFTEAF
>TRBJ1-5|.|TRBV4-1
ASSQEVGQPQH
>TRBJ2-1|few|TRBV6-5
ASSYSGTSGSDEQF
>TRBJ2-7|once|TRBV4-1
ASSQGLAGDAYEQY
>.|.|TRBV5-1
ASSPTGQGAGEQY
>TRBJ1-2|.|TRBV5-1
ASSEDQGYGYT
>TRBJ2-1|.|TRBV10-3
AIRGTSGGLNEQF
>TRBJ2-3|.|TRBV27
ASSLGAYTDTQY
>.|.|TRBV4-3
ASSQEAGVVYEQY
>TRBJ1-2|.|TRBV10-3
AISDAPLLGLNYGYT
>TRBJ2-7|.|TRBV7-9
ASSPRDRGDEQY
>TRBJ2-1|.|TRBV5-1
ASRGEAYNEQF
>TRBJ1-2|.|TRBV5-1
ATGPSGGWGYT
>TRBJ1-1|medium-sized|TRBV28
ASRPLLGGGTEAF
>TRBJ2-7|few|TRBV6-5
ASSDSDRGDEQY
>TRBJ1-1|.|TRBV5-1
ASSLDGDYTEAF
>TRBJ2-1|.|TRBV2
ASSPTGGNEQF
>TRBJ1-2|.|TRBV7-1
ASSEGKTYGYT
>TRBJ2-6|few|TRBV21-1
ASNHDKISSGANVLT
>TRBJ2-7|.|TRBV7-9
ASSSSGRNYEQY
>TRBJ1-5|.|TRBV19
ASTKYQQEIFNQPQH
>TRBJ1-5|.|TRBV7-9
ASSLMDREESNQPQH
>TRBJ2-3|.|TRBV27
ASSRGRPSTDTQY
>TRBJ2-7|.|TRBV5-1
ASRAPTGSYEQY
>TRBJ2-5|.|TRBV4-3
ASSQGLGETQY
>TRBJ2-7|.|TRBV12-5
ASGLTSDYEQY
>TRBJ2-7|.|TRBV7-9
ASRGGDYEQY
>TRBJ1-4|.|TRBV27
ASSLFPLGSSNEKLF
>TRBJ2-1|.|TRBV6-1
ASSEETSGSYEQF
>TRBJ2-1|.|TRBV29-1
SVEEEAGNEQF
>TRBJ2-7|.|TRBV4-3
ASSQDTAGGPTSYEQY
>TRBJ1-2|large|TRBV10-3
AISESLPGRHYGYT
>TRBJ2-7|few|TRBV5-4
ASSLGRRRGGTYEQY
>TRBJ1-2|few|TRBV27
ASSLLQGFDGYT
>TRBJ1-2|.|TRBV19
ASSIRSGVYGYT
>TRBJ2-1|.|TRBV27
ASSLLRSGSGDEQF
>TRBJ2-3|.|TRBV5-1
ASSLGSGTDTQY
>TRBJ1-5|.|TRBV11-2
ASSLRTGPIQPQH
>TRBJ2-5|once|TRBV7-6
ASSLLAVLQETQY
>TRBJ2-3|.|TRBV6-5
ASKTVEVDTQY
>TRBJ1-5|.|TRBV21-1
ASSPPGVSGDQPQH
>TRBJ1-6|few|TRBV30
AWSDLNRDNSPLH
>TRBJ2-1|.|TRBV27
ASSLPGSYNEQF
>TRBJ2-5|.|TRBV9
ASSVGQGIETQY
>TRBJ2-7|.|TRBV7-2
ASSIAGSSYEQY
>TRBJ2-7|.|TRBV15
ATSTGSSYEQY
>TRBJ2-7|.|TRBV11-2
ASSLALSEQY